These T cell receptor beta chains were read from a single sample in a study of Graves' ophthalmopathy and Graves' hyperthyroidism. MiXCR, applied by TCRdb to the multiplex PCR reads, yields one record per CDR3 protein. The sample contains around 1,200,000 distinct CDR3 sequences, roughly two fifths of which appear only once. Sequenced: peripheral blood or thyroid tissue (not recorded which). The receptor set was obtained from an adult man with Graves' hyperthyroidism. Each CDR3 is given with its conserved first and last residue. D genes are given only for firm matches. Size is stated for part of the rows, as once, few or many counts, or as a class when the clone is expanded.

j_call clone_size d_call cdr3_length v_call cdr3_nt cdr3_aa
TRBJ2-7 few TRBD2 15 TRBV7-8 TGTGCCAGCAGCCAAGGACTAGCGGAGGCCTACGACCAGTACTTC CASSQGLAEAYDQYF
TRBJ2-7 few NA 14 TRBV27 TGTGCCAGCAGGGCTATTGGACGGTGGTACGAGCAGTACTTC CASRAIGRWYEQYF
TRBJ1-1 many NA 13 TRBV6-5 TGTGCCAGCAGTCCGGGACAAGTCCATGAAGCTTTCTTT CASSPGQVHEAFF
TRBJ1-6 NA NA 14 TRBV12-3/TRBV12-4 TGTGCCAGCAGTCCTGGGGGGGGCAATTCACCCCTCCACTTT CASSPGGGNSPLHF
TRBJ2-1 NA TRBD2 15 TRBV9 TGTGCCAGCAAGAAGGGGACTAGCGGGAGTAATGAGCAGTTCTTC CASKKGTSGSNEQFF
TRBJ2-7 many TRBD2 16 TRBV6-5 TGTGCCAGCAGTTACTCGGGAGGGCGGATATCCTACGAGCAGTACTTC CASSYSGGRISYEQYF
TRBJ1-1 NA NA 15 TRBV7-9 TGTGCCAGCAGCTTAGCAGTTGCGGGGAACACTGAAGCTTTCTTT CASSLAVAGNTEAFF
TRBJ2-2 NA NA 14 TRBV5-6 TGTGCCAGCAGCTCAAGAGGGACAACCGGGGAGCTGTTTTTT CASSSRGTTGELFF
TRBJ1-4 NA TRBD1 14 TRBV20-1 TGCAGTGCTAGGGTGACAGGGACTAATGAAAAACTGTTTTTT CSARVTGTNEKLFF
TRBJ1-2 NA TRBD1 15 TRBV2 TGTGCCAGCAGCTTGCCAGGGGGTGTTAACTATGGCTACACCTTC CASSLPGGVNYGYTF
TRBJ1-5 NA NA 15 TRBV7-2 TGTGCCAGCAGCGTTGGAGGGGGGGAGGGTCAGCCCCAGCATTTT CASSVGGGEGQPQHF
TRBJ2-7 NA TRBD2 14 TRBV30 TGTGCCTGGAGTCGGCGGGGGAGCTCCTACGAGCAGTACTTC CAWSRRGSSYEQYF
TRBJ1-6 NA TRBD1 15 TRBV10-3 TGTGCCAGCCGAAAACAGGGGGCGTTAAATTCACCCCTCCACTTT CASRKQGALNSPLHF
TRBJ1-1 NA TRBD1 13 TRBV7-9 TGTGCCAGCGCTGGGACAGGCGGAAATGAAGCTTTCTTT CASAGTGGNEAFF
TRBJ1-3 many NA 17 TRBV4-1 TGCGCCAGCAGCCAACTACGGACAGCTGGCTCTGGAAACACCATATATTTT CASSQLRTAGSGNTIYF
TRBJ2-7 NA TRBD1 17 TRBV5-4 TGTGCCAGTAGGGACCGGGACAGGGGACCACGGCATCGTGAGCAGTACTTC CASRDRDRGPRHREQYF